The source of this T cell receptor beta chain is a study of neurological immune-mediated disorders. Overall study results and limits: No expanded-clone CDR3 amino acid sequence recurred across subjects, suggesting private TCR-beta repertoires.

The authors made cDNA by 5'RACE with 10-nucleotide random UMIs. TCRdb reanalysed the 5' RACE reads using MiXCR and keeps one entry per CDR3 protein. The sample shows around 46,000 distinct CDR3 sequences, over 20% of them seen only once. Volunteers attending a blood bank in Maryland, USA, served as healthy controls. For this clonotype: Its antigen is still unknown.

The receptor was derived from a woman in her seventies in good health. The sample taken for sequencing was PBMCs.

The DNA of the CDR3 is TGTGCCAGCAGCTTAGATTGGGGGCCCACAGATACGCAGTATTTT. Protein sequence: CASSLDWGPTDTQYF. This sequence joins TRBV7-8 and TRBJ2-3, with a weak D call TRBD1 (6 bases). The ends were cut back, 1 base at V and 2 bases at J, with 10 bases in the middle. Germline V gene sequence: CDR1 SGHVS, CDR2 FQNEAQ. There are 15 residues in the CDR3.